The 4 T cell receptor beta chains reported below all come from one sample, sequenced in a study of shared clonotypes between healthy human individuals. Here immunoSEQ multiplex PCR was the method, and the copy in TCRdb shows in-frame clones only, minus some. The sample holds approximately 2,000,000 clones, roughly 92% seen once. Sequenced: naive CD4+ T cells from PBMCs. Described subset: CD45RA+ positively selected. Source of these receptors: a man younger than 35 in good health. Some clones in this sample may be carry-over from other donors' samples.

The rearrangement uses TRBV7-2 and TRBJ2-7; 8 bases match TRBD1. Trimming took 3 bases from V and 1 from J; bases not matched to a gene: 5. CDR1 SGHTA and CDR2 FQGNSA come from the germline V gene. The CDR3 consists of 15 residues. The CDR3 loop is CASSFGTGTSYEQYF. The CDR3 DNA reads TGTGCCAGCAGCTTCGGGACAGGAACTTCCTACGAGCAGTACTTC.

The DNA for the CDR3 is TGTGCCAGCAGCTTTAACAGGGCCGAGCAGTACTTC. Translation gives CASSFNRAEQYF. The chain employs TRBV7-9 and TRBJ2-7, with D possibly matching TRBD1 (6 bases). The CDR3 sequence is 12 residues long. Per germline, CDR1 SEHNR and CDR2 FQNEAQ (reference sequence). Trimming removed 3 bases at V and 6 bases at J, with 9 bases between.

This chain joins TRBV7-9 and TRBJ2-3, with D possibly matching TRBD1 (6 bases). With 4 bases removed from V and 4 bases from J, the gap between germline ends came to 9 bases. The CDR3 spans 13 residues. The germline CDR1 and CDR2 sequences are SEHNR and FQNEAQ (reference sequence). The CDR3 loop reads CASSSTGSDTQYF. The DNA of the CDR3 is TGTGCCAGCAGCTCGACAGGATCAGATACGCAGTATTTT.

The rearrangement uses TRBV11-1 and TRBJ2-3; the match to TRBD1 covers 8 bases. Trimming took 5 bases from V and 4 from J; bases not matched to a gene: 5. Germline lookup yields CDR1 SGHAT and CDR2 FQDESV (reference sequence). The CDR3 is 14 amino acids. The CDR3 here is CASSTRQGSDTQYF. In nucleotides, the CDR3 is TGTGCCAGCAGCACTCGACAGGGGTCAGATACGCAGTATTTT.